This T cell receptor (beta chain) came from a study of cytomegalovirus exposure and HLA in healthy donors. Across the whole study: The Caucasian-associated ancestry cluster held roughly 81% of a few hundred genotyped donors.

Germline V gene sequence: CDR1 SEHNR, CDR2 FQNEAQ (reference sequence). V gave up 2 bases and J gave up 6 bases; unmatched junction bases: 14. The CDR3 runs to 17 residues. The PCR made use of 60 Vbeta and 13 Jbeta primers. Data came from immunoSEQ multiplex PCR; TCRdb stores just in-frame clones and leaves some out. The sample shows roughly 170,000 clones, about 80% of them seen only once. Sequenced material: PBMCs. The source is a woman in her twenties or thirties in good health and CMV-seronegative. This sequence joins TRBV7-9 and TRBJ2-7; the match to TRBD2 covers 9 bases. The CDR3 DNA is TGTGCCAGCAGCTTAAATCCGCAGGGACTAGCAGGCTCCGAGCAGTACTTC. It translates to CASSLNPQGLAGSEQYF.